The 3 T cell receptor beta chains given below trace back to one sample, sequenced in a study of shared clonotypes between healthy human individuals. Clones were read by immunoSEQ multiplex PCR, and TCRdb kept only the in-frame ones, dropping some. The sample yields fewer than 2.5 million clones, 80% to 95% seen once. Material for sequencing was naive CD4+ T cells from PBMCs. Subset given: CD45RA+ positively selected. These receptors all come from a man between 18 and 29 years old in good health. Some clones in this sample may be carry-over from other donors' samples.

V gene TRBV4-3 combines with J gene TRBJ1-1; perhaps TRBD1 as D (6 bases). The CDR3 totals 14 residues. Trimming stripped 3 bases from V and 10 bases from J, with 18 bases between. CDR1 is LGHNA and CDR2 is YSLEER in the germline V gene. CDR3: CASSHTVRTVGAFF. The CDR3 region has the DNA TGCGCCAGCAGCCACACAGTCAGGACAGTCGGAGCTTTCTTT.

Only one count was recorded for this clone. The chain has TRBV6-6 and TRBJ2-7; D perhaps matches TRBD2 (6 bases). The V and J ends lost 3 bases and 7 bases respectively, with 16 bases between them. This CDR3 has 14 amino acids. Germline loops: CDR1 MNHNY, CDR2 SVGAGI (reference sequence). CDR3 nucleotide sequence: TGTGCCAGCAGTTATCGCGGGGTCCCGGGGGAGCAGTACTTC. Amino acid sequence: CASSYRGVPGEQYF.

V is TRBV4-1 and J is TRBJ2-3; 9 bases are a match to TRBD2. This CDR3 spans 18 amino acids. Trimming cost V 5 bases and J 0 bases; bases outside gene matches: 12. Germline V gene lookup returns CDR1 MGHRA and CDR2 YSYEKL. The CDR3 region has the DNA TGCGCCAGCAGCTACAAGATCGAGACTAGCGGTAGCACAGATACGCAGTATTTT. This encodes CASSYKIETSGSTDTQYF.